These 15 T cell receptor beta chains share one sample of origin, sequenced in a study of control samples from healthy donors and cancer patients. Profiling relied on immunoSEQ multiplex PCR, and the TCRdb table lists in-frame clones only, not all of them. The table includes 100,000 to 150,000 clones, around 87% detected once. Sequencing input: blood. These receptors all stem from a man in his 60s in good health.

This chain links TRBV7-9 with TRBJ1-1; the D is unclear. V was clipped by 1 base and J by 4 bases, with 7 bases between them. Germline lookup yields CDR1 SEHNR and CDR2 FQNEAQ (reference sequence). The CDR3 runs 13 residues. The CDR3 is CASSLGSTTEAFF. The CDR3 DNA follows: TGTGCCAGCAGCTTAGGCAGTACCACTGAAGCTTTCTTT.

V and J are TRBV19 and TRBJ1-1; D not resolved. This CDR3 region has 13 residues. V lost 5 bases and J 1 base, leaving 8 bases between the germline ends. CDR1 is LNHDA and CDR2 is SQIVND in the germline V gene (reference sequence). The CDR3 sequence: CASSPPGNTEAFF. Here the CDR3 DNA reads TGTGCCAGTAGTCCCCCGGGGAACACTGAAGCTTTCTTT.

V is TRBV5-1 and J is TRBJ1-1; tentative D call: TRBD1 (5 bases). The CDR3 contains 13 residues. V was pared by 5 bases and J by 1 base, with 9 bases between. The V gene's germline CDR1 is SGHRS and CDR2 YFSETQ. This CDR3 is CASRIDRNTEAFF. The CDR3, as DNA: TGCGCCAGCAGAATAGACAGGAACACTGAAGCTTTCTTT.

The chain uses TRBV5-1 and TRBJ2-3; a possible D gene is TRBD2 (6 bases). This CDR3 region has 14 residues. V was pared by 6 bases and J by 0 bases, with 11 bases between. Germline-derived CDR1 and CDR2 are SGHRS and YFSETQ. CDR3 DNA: TGCGCCAGCACCGAGGGGACTAGCACAGATACGCAGTATTTT. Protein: CASTEGTSTDTQYF. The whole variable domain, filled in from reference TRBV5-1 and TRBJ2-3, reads KAGVTQTPRYLIKTRGQQVTLSCSPISGHRSVSWYQQTPGQGLQFLFEYFSETQRNKGNFPGRFSGRQFSNSRSEMNVSTLELGDSALYLCASTEGTSTDTQYFGPGTRLTVL.

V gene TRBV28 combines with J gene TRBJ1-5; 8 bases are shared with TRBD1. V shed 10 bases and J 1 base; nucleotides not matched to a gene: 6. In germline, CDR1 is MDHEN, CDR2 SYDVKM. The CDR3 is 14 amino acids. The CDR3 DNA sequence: TGTGCCACCCGAACAGGGGGAAGCAATCAGCCCCAGCATTTT. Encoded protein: CATRTGGSNQPQHF.

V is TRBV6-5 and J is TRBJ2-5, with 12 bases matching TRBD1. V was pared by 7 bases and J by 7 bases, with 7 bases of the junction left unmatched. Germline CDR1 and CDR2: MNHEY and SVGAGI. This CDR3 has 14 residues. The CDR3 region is CASTPGQGATTQYF. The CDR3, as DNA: TGTGCCAGCACGCCGGGACAGGGGGCTACGACCCAGTACTTC.

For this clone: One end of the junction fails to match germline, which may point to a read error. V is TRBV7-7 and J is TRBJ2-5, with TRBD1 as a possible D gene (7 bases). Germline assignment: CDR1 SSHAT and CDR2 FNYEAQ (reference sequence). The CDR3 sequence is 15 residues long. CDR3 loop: CASSLAAGGQETQYF. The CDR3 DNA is TGTGCTAGCAGCTTAGCCGCAGGGGGGCAAGAGACCCAGTACTTC. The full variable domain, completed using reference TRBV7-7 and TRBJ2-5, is GAGVSQSPRYKVTKRGQDVTLRCDPISSHATLYWYQQALGQGPEFLTYFNYEAQPDKSGLPSDRFSAERPEGSISTLTIQRTEQRDSAMYRCASSLAAGGQETQYFGPGTRLLVL.

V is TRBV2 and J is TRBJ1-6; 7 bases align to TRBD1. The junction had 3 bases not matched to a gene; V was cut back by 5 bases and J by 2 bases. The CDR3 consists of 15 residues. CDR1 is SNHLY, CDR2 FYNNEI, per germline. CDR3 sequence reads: CASSIQGTYNSPLHF. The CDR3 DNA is TGTGCCAGCAGTATACAGGGGACCTATAATTCACCCCTCCACTTT.

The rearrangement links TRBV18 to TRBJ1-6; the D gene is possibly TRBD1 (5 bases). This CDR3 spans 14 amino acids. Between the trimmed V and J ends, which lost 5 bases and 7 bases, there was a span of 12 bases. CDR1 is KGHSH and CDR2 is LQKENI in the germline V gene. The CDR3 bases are TGTGCCAGCTCAATCGACAGCCAGAATTCACCCCTCCACTTT. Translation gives CASSIDSQNSPLHF.

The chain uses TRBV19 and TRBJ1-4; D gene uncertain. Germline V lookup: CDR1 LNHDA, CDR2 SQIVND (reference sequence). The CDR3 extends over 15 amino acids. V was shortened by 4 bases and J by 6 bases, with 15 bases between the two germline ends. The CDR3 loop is CASSKLSARDEKLFF. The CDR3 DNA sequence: TGTGCCAGTAGTAAGTTATCAGCTCGGGATGAAAAACTGTTTTTT.

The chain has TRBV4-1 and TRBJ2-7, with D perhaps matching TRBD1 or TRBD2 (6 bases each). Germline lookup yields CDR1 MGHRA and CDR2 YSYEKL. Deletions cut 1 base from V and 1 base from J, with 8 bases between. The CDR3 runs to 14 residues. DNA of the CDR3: TGCGCCAGCAGCCAAGGGGGGGCATCCTACGAGCAGTACTTC. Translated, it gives CASSQGGASYEQYF.

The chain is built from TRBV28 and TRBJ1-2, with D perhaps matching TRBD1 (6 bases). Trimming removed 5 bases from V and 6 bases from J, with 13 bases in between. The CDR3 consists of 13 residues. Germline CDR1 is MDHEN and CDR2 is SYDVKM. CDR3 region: CASSPDSPHGYTF. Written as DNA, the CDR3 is TGTGCCAGCAGTCCGGACAGCCCCCATGGCTACACCTTC.

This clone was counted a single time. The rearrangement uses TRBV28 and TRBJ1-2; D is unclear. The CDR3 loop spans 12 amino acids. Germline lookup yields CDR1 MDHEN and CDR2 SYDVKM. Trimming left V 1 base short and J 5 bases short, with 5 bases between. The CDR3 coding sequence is TGTGCCAGCAGTTTATTAAGATATGGCTACACCTTC. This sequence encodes CASSLLRYGYTF.

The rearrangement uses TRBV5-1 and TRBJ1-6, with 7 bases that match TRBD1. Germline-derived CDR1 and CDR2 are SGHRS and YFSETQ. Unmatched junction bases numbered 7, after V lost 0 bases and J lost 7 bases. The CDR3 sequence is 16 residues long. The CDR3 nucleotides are TGCGCCAGCAGCTTGGTATCAGGGGGAGAGAATTCACCCCTCCACTTT. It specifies CASSLVSGGENSPLHF.

DNA for the CDR3: TGTGCCAGCTCACCGGGGCAGGTCTATGGCTACACCTTC. It codes for CASSPGQVYGYTF. This chain links TRBV18 with TRBJ1-2; D perhaps matches TRBD1 (5 bases). This CDR3 has 13 residues. CDR1 KGHSH and CDR2 LQKENI come from the germline V gene. Trimming stripped 3 bases from V and 4 bases from J, with 9 bases between.